Below are 15 T cell receptor beta chains sequenced from a single sample in a study of blood T cell repertoires in COVID-19 (dated by TCRdb to 2020 to 2021). Library generation was performed with the immunoSEQ multiplex PCR assay. In TCRdb, the immuneACCESS table is reduced to in-frame sequences with V and J assigned. These tables do not hold every clone; where another copy was compared, an unresolved V gene accounts for under half, and the others remain unexplained. This sample has approximately 500,000 clones in its table, and roughly 89% of those were observed once. Less than 9% of the sample is in the top ten clones. The sequencing input was peripheral blood. The receptors were gathered from a woman aged 50 to 65 with COVID-19, enrolled during active disease.

The V and J genes are TRBV7-9 and TRBJ2-7, with TRBD2 identical over 7 bases. Per germline, CDR1 SEHNR and CDR2 FQNEAQ (reference sequence). The CDR3 is 17 amino acids. V dropped 5 bases and J dropped 2; count of bases not matched to a gene: 15. The CDR3 sequence: CASSLPTGGTTTYEQYF. The CDR3 coding sequence is TGTGCCAGCAGCCTCCCCACTGGCGGGACTACCACCTACGAGCAGTACTTC. The complete variable domain, with remaining parts taken from reference TRBV7-9 and TRBJ2-7, reads DTGVSQNPRHKITKRGQNVTFRCDPISEHNRLYWYRQTLGQGPEFLTYFQNEAQLEKSRLLSDRFSAERPKGSFSTLEIQRTEQGDSAMYLCASSLPTGGTTTYEQYFGPGTRLTVT.

CDR3 in DNA: TGTGCCACCAGTGACTCCTCGGACAGGGCCCAGCATTTT. This encodes CATSDSSDRAQHF. V gene TRBV24-1 combines with J gene TRBJ1-5; 8 positions match TRBD1. Germline V CDR1 and CDR2: KGHDR, SFDVKD. The CDR3 is made up of 13 amino acids. Trimming took 4 bases from V and 11 from J; bases not matched to a gene: 6.

The sample holds a few counts of this clone. The chain carries TRBV6-1 and TRBJ1-3; 8 bases fit TRBD1. The CDR3 sequence is 18 residues long. J lost 2 bases, V lost 1 base, and 10 bases had no gene match. Germline CDR1 and CDR2: MNHNS and SASEGT. CDR3 in amino acids: CASSEVGQGNLAGNTIYF. Here the CDR3 DNA reads TGTGCCAGCAGTGAAGTAGGACAGGGTAATTTGGCTGGAAACACCATATATTTT.

The rearrangement links TRBV19 to TRBJ2-3; 7 nucleotides agree with TRBD2. The germline V gene has CDR1 LNHDA and CDR2 SQIVND (reference sequence). V trimming: 5 bases; J trimming: 5 bases; junction bases outside the gene matches: 13. CDR3 length equals 16 residues. The CDR3 bases are TGTGCCAGTAGTCTATCCCGGGAGGCAGGGATAGATACGCAGTATTTT. Amino acids: CASSLSREAGIDTQYF.

This chain's CDR3 is CASSQTGSNYGYTF. CDR3 in DNA: TGTGCCAGTAGTCAGACAGGCTCAAACTATGGCTACACCTTC. The rearrangement links TRBV19 to TRBJ1-2, with D tentatively TRBD1 (6 bases). The germline CDR1 and CDR2 sequences are LNHDA and SQIVND (reference sequence). This CDR3 comprises 14 residues. Trimming took off 5 bases at V and 2 bases at J, with 12 bases between the two ends.

This rearrangement joins TRBV30 to TRBJ1-4; possible D gene TRBD1, 6 bases. V was trimmed by 4 bases and J by 0 bases, leaving 6 bases between them. The germline gives CDR1 GTSNPN, CDR2 SVGIG (reference sequence). CDR3 size: 13 residues. The CDR3 sequence is CAWKGATNEKLFF. In DNA form, the CDR3 reads TGTGCCTGGAAGGGGGCAACTAATGAAAAACTGTTTTTT.

The gene calls are TRBV4-1 and TRBJ1-2, with 7 bases matching TRBD1. Germline V gives CDR1 MGHRA, CDR2 YSYEKL. This CDR3 is 13 amino acids long. Trimming at V came to 4 bases and at J to 8 bases, leaving 7 bases not matched to a gene. For the CDR3, the DNA is TGCGCCAGCAGCCCTCCAGGGGGTTACGGCTACACCTTC. This codes for CASSPPGGYGYTF.

The chain couples TRBV19 to TRBJ2-6; 8 bases match TRBD1. The CDR3 spans 18 residues. The junction had 9 bases not matched to a gene; V was cut back by 5 bases and J by 0 bases. The germline CDR1 and CDR2 sequences are LNHDA and SQIVND (reference sequence). The CDR3 loop is CASSPDRAGHSGANVLTF. Here the CDR3 DNA reads TGTGCCAGTAGTCCGGACAGGGCGGGACACTCTGGGGCCAACGTCCTGACTTTC.

The rearrangement joins TRBV19 to TRBJ2-3; D ambiguous. V lost 4 bases and J lost 0, with 8 bases in between. The CDR3 length is 14 residues. Looked up from germline, CDR1 is LNHDA and CDR2 is SQIVND (reference sequence). CDR3 DNA: TGTGCCAGTAGTACCCGGGTGAGCACAGATACGCAGTATTTT. As protein: CASSTRVSTDTQYF.

The sample holds one count of this clone. V is TRBV7-9 and J is TRBJ2-7, with 9 bases matching TRBD2. Germline V lookup: CDR1 SEHNR, CDR2 FQNEAQ (reference sequence). The CDR3 consists of 14 residues. After removal of 4 bases from V and 7 bases from J, the junction contained 8 bases not matched to a gene. The CDR3, as DNA: TGTGCCAGCAGCTGGAGCGGGGGGTTGGGGGAGCAGTACTTC. It specifies CASSWSGGLGEQYF. The whole variable domain, filled in from reference TRBV7-9 and TRBJ2-7, reads DTGVSQNPRHKITKRGQNVTFRCDPISEHNRLYWYRQTLGQGPEFLTYFQNEAQLEKSRLLSDRFSAERPKGSFSTLEIQRTEQGDSAMYLCASSWSGGLGEQYFGPGTRLTVT.

This sequence joins TRBV4-1 and TRBJ2-3; 11 positions match TRBD2. This CDR3 is 19 amino acids long. J was trimmed by 6 bases and V by 4 bases; bases with no gene match: 18. Germline V CDR1 and CDR2: MGHRA, YSYEKL. This CDR3 reads CASSPHSGGALLAPDTQYF. As DNA, the CDR3 is TGCGCCAGCAGCCCCCATAGCGGGGGGGCCTTATTAGCGCCGGATACGCAGTATTTT.

This chain connects TRBV5-1 to TRBJ2-3; D is perhaps TRBD2 (6 bases). V dropped 0 bases and J dropped 3 bases, with 14 bases sitting between them. CDR1 is SGHRS and CDR2 is YFSETQ in the germline V gene. This CDR3 has 16 amino acids. The CDR3 spells CASSLGVPRETDTQYF. CDR3 DNA sequence: TGCGCCAGCAGCTTGGGGGTCCCCCGGGAGACAGATACGCAGTATTTT.

The chain links TRBV27 to TRBJ1-1; no firm D call. V was pared by 4 bases and J by 4 bases, with 4 bases between. CDR1 MNHEY and CDR2 SMNVEV come from the germline V gene (reference sequence). The CDR3 is 11 residues long. The CDR3 loop reads CASSSSTEAFF. CDR3 nucleotides: TGTGCCAGCAGTTCGAGCACTGAAGCTTTCTTT.

This clone has only a few counts. This chain connects TRBV2 to TRBJ1-2; 8 bases fit TRBD1. CDR1 is SNHLY and CDR2 is FYNNEI in the germline V gene. This CDR3 is built from 15 residues. Trimming took 7 bases from V and 4 from J; bases not matched to a gene: 11. In DNA form, the CDR3 reads TGTGCCAGCACCGACCAAGGACAGGGAGGCTATGGCTACACCTTC. Translating gives CASTDQGQGGYGYTF.

The chain couples TRBV4-1 to TRBJ1-3; a weak D match, TRBD1 (5 bases). Germline V gene sequence: CDR1 MGHRA, CDR2 YSYEKL. The CDR3 consists of 17 residues. Trimming removed 4 bases from V and 0 bases from J, with 16 bases in between. The CDR3 loop is CASSLGRQGSSGNTIYF. The CDR3, as DNA: TGCGCCAGCAGCCTAGGACGCCAGGGAAGCTCTGGAAACACCATATATTTT.